The 12 T cell receptor beta chains given below trace back to one sample, sequenced in a study of immune evolution from preneoplasia to lung adenocarcinoma. Sequencing was performed with immunoSEQ multiplex PCR; in TCRdb, only in-frame clones are kept and a portion is missing. The repertoire includes tens of thousands of clones, 65% to 75% of them detected once, and roughly 6% sits in the top ten. The sequencing sample was made of FFPE invasive lung adenocarcinoma tissue. Receptor source: a person in their sixties or seventies with invasive lung adenocarcinoma. Some clones in this sample may be carry-over from other donors' samples.

The chain carries TRBV19 and TRBJ2-3; 7 bases are shared with TRBD2. V shed 0 bases and J 5 bases; nucleotides not matched to a gene: 5. The CDR3 is 15 amino acids. CDR1 is LNHDA and CDR2 is SQIVND in the germline V gene (reference sequence). The CDR3 is CASSIDGGGQDTQYF. CDR3 nucleotides: TGTGCCAGTAGTATAGATGGGGGGGGTCAAGATACGCAGTATTTT.

J is TRBJ2-7 and V is TRBV20-1; D possibly corresponds to TRBD2 (6 bases). This CDR3 has 11 amino acids. The V gene's germline CDR1 is DFQATT and CDR2 SNEGSKA (reference sequence). V lost 6 bases, J lost 9 bases, and 15 bases lay in between. The CDR3 loop is CSAATSIGQYF. In DNA form, the CDR3 reads TGCAGTGCCGCGACTAGTATCGGGCAGTACTTC.

This sequence joins TRBV5-1 and TRBJ2-2, with 10 bases aligning to TRBD2. Germline-derived CDR1 and CDR2 are SGHRS and YFSETQ. The CDR3 runs 16 residues. V was clipped by 3 bases and J by 5 bases; unmatched bases: 7. CDR3 protein: CASSSIAGGGTGELFF. The CDR3 DNA sequence: TGCGCCAGCAGCTCGATAGCGGGAGGAGGGACCGGGGAGCTGTTTTTT.

This sequence joins TRBV2 and TRBJ2-7, with D perhaps TRBD1 or TRBD2 (5 bases each). Germline assignment: CDR1 SNHLY and CDR2 FYNNEI. Trimming shortened V by 6 bases and J by 4 bases, and 10 bases separated the two germline ends. The CDR3 runs to 12 residues. CDR3 in DNA: TGTGCCAGCAGCCCCGAGGGGTACGAGCAGTACTTC. Translating gives CASSPEGYEQYF.

This clone was seen only once. The chain carries TRBV11-3 and TRBJ2-3; 7 positions agree with TRBD2. The CDR3 loop spans 15 amino acids. V shed 7 bases, J shed 4 bases, and the junction held 11 bases outside the gene matches. Germline assignment: CDR1 SGHNT and CDR2 YENEEA. CDR3 DNA sequence: TGTGCCAGCACCCCGTGGGAGGGCAATGCAGATACGCAGTATTTT. It translates to CASTPWEGNADTQYF.

V is TRBV11-2 and J is TRBJ2-7, with D perhaps being TRBD1 or TRBD2 (5 bases each). V gave up 7 bases and J gave up 6 bases, with 13 bases separating them. Germline V gene lookup returns CDR1 SGHAT and CDR2 FQNNGV. This CDR3 has 12 residues. The CDR3: CASTQLGVEQYF. Here the CDR3 DNA reads TGTGCCAGCACCCAATTGGGGGTCGAGCAGTACTTC. Combining the CDR3 with reference TRBV11-2 and TRBJ2-7 gives the whole variable domain EAGVAQSPRYKIIEKRQSVAFWCNPISGHATLYWYQQILGQGPKLLIQFQNNGVVDDSQLPKDRFSAERLKGVDSTLKIQPAKLEDSAVYLCASTQLGVEQYFGPGTRLTVT.

The J gene is TRBJ2-7, the V gene TRBV7-2; perhaps TRBD1 as D (6 bases). Deletions cut 3 bases from V and 2 bases from J, with 11 bases between. The CDR3 runs 14 residues. Germline V lookup: CDR1 SGHTA, CDR2 FQGNSA. CDR3 bases: TGTGCCAGCAGCTTCAAAACAGGGACCTACGAGCAGTACTTC. Translated, it gives CASSFKTGTYEQYF.

Details on this clone: The junction departs from germline at one end; a sequencing error may be responsible. The chain carries TRBV7-7 and TRBJ2-5; 7 bases align to TRBD1. CDR3 length equals 15 residues. CDR1 and CDR2 from the germline V gene are SSHAT and FNYEAQ (reference sequence). This chain's CDR3 is CASSALGQSQETQYF. CDR3 bases: TGTGCTAGCAGCGCCCTGGGACAGTCCCAAGAGACCCAGTACTTC.

The rearrangement joins TRBV5-6 to TRBJ2-7; D uncertain. Trimming cost V 3 bases and J 7 bases, with 14 bases left between them. Germline lookup yields CDR1 SGHDT and CDR2 YYEEEE. This CDR3 contains 13 residues. The CDR3 DNA sequence: TGTGCCAGCAGCTCCTACGACCTCTGGGAGCAGTACTTC. Translation: CASSSYDLWEQYF.

This rearrangement joins TRBV5-1 to TRBJ2-1; TRBD2 agrees at 11 bases. The CDR3 consists of 16 residues. Trimming took 3 bases from V and 6 from J; bases not matched to a gene: 8. CDR1 and CDR2 from the germline V gene are SGHRS and YFSETQ. The CDR3, as DNA: TGCGCCAGCAGCTCCAGGGGGACTAGCGGCCGCAATGAGCAGTTCTTC. Its translation is CASSSRGTSGRNEQFF. Combining the CDR3 with reference TRBV5-1 and TRBJ2-1 gives the whole variable domain KAGVTQTPRYLIKTRGQQVTLSCSPISGHRSVSWYQQTPGQGLQFLFEYFSETQRNKGNFPGRFSGRQFSNSRSEMNVSTLELGDSALYLCASSSRGTSGRNEQFFGPGTRLTVL.

This clone was counted a single time. V gene TRBV7-8 combines with J gene TRBJ2-2; a possible D gene is TRBD1 (6 bases). CDR1 is SGHVS, CDR2 FQNEAQ, per germline. Trimming shortened V by 2 bases and J by 4 bases, and 14 bases separated the two germline ends. The CDR3 extends over 16 amino acids. CDR3 in amino acids: CASSLRARGGTGELFF. The DNA for the CDR3 is TGTGCCAGCAGCTTAAGGGCCAGAGGGGGCACCGGGGAGCTGTTTTTT.

V gene TRBV11-2 combines with J gene TRBJ2-7; D call uncertain. The CDR3 covers 14 residues. Trimming pared 1 base from V and 0 bases from J, leaving 7 bases between. Looked up from germline, CDR1 is SGHAT and CDR2 is FQNNGV. Here the CDR3 DNA reads TGTGCCAGCAGCTTAGGAAGCGTCTCCTACGAGCAGTACTTC. Protein product: CASSLGSVSYEQYF.